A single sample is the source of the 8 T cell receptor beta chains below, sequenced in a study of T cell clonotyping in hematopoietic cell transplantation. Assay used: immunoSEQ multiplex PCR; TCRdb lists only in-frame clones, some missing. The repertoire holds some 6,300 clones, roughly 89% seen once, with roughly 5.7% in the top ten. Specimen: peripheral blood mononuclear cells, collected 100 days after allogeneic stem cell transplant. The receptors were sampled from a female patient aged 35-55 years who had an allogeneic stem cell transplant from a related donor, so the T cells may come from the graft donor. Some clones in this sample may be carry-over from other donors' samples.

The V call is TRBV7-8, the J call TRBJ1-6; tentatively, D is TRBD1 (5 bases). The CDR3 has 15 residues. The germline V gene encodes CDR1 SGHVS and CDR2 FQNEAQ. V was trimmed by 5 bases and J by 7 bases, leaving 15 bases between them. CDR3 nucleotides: TGTGCCAGCAGCATTCAAAGGGCAGGGAATTCACCCCTCCACTTT. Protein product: CASSIQRAGNSPLHF. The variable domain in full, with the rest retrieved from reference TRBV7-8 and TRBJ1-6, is GAGVSQSPRYKVAKRGQDVALRCDPISGHVSLFWYQQALGQGPEFLTYFQNEAQLDKSGLPSDRFFAERPEGSVSTLKIQRTQQEDSAVYLCASSIQRAGNSPLHFGNGTRLTVT.

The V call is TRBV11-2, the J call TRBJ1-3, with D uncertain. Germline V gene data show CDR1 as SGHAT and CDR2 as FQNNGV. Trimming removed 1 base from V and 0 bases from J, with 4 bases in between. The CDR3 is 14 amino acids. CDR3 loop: CASSLGSSGNTIYF. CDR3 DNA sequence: TGTGCCAGCAGCTTAGGGAGCTCTGGAAACACCATATATTTT.

The CDR3 nucleotides are TGTGCCAGCAGCCCCCTCGGACAGGAACTCAAGTTTGGCTACACCTTC. Translated: CASSPLGQELKFGYTF. The chain employs TRBV14 and TRBJ1-2; 7 bases agree with TRBD1. The V segment lost 4 bases and the J segment 7 bases; nucleotides outside the gene matches: 15. The V gene's germline CDR1 is SGHDN and CDR2 FVKESK. The CDR3 length is 16 residues.

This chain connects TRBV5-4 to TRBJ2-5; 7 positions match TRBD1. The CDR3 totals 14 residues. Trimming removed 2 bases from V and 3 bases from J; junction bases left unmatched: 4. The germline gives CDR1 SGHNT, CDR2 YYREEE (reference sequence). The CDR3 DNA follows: TGTGCCAGCAGCTTTGGGACAGTTAAAGAGACCCAGTACTTC. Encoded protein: CASSFGTVKETQYF. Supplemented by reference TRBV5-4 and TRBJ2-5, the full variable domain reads ETGVTQSPTHLIKTRGQQVTLRCSSQSGHNTVSWYQQALGQGPQFIFQYYREEENGRGNFPPRFSGLQFPNYSSELNVNALELDDSALYLCASSFGTVKETQYFGPGTRLLVL.

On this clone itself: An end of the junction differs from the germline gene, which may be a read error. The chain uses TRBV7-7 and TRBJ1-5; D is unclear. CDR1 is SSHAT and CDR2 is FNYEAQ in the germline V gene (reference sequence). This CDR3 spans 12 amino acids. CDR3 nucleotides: TGTGCTAGCAGCCCGCAAAGACAGCCCCAGCATTTT. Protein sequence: CASSPQRQPQHF.

CDR3 sequence (DNA): TGTGCCAGCAGCTTTAATGGGTGGGAGGAATACAATGAGCAGTTCTTC. Translation gives CASSFNGWEEYNEQFF. The chain couples TRBV11-3 to TRBJ2-1, with D tentatively TRBD2 (6 bases). CDR1 and CDR2 from the germline V gene are SGHNT and YENEEA. Trimming took off 3 bases at V and 4 bases at J, with 16 bases between the two ends. The CDR3 runs 16 residues.

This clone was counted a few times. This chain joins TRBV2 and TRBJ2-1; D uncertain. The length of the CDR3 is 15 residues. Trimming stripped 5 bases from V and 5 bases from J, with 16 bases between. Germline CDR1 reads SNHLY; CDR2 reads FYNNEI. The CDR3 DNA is TGTGCCAGCAGTCAAGAGAGGCTAGGGAACAATGAGCAGTTCTTC. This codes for CASSQERLGNNEQFF. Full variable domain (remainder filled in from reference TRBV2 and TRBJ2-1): EPEVTQTPSHQVTQMGQEVILRCVPISNHLYFYWYRQILGQKVEFLVSFYNNEISEKSEIFDDQFSVERPDGSNFTLKIRSTKLEDSAMYFCASSQERLGNNEQFFGPGTRLTVL.

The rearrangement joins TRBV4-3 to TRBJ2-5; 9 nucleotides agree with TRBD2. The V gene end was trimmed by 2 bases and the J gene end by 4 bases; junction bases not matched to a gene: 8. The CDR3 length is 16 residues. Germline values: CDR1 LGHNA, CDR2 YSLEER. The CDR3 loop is CASSQRWAGGPETQYF. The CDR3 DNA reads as TGCGCCAGCAGCCAACGATGGGCGGGAGGGCCAGAGACCCAGTACTTC.